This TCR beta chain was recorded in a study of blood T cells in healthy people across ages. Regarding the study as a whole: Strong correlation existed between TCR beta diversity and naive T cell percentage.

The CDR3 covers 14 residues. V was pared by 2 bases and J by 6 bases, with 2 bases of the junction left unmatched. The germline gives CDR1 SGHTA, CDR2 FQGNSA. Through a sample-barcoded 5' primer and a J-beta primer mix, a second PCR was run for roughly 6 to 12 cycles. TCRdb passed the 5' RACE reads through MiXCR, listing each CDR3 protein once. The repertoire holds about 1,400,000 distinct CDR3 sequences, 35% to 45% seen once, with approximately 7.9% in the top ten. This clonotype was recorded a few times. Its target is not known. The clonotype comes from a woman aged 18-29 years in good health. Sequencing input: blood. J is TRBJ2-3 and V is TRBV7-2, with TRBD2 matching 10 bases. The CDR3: CASSLKREGDTQYF. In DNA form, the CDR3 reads TGTGCCAGCAGCTTAAAGCGGGAGGGGGATACGCAGTATTTT.